This passage covers 30 T cell receptor beta chains from one sample sequenced in a study of shared clonotypes between healthy human individuals. TCRdb's table, derived via immunoSEQ multiplex PCR, lists solely in-frame clones and lacks some. The sample lists about 2.2 million clones, around 93% occurring once. Positively selected for CCR7, the CD45RO-negative cells used as naive CD8 cells excluded terminally differentiated effector memory CD45RA+ cells. The sample consisted of naive CD8+ T cells from PBMCs. The source is a man younger than 35 in good health. Some clones in this sample may be carry-over from other donors' samples.

The CDR3 region is CASSPGTESTDTQYF. The DNA for the CDR3 is TGCGCCAGCAGCCCGGGGACAGAGAGCACAGATACGCAGTATTTT. The chain combines TRBV4-3 with TRBJ2-3; 7 bases are a match to TRBD1. V dropped 4 bases and J dropped 0; count of bases not matched to a gene: 4. Per germline, CDR1 LGHNA and CDR2 YSLEER. The CDR3 length is 15 residues.

This sequence joins TRBV7-9 and TRBJ2-1, with 9 bases that match TRBD2. From germline, CDR1 is SEHNR and CDR2 FQNEAQ (reference sequence). The CDR3 runs 16 residues. Trimming removed 6 bases from V and 2 bases from J; junction bases left unmatched: 8. Written as DNA, the CDR3 is TGTGCCAGCAGAGCCCCGACTAGCGGCACCTACAATGAGCAGTTCTTC. This codes for CASRAPTSGTYNEQFF.

The chain carries TRBV19 and TRBJ2-1; 12 bases fit TRBD2. This CDR3 has 14 amino acids. Unmatched junction bases numbered 2, after V lost 4 bases and J lost 7 bases. Germline V lookup: CDR1 LNHDA, CDR2 SQIVND (reference sequence). DNA for the CDR3: TGTGCCAGTAGTAGACTAGCGGGGGTGAATGAGCAGTTCTTC. Its translation: CASSRLAGVNEQFF.

The chain recombines TRBV4-1 with TRBJ2-1, with TRBD2 as a possible D gene (6 bases). The CDR3 spans 17 residues. The germline V and J ends were trimmed by 0 bases and 0 bases, with 12 bases remaining between them. Looked up from germline, CDR1 is MGHRA and CDR2 is YSYEKL. The CDR3 DNA reads as TGCGCCAGCAGCCAAGAATACGGGACTCTCTCCTACAATGAGCAGTTCTTC. Protein sequence: CASSQEYGTLSYNEQFF.

The genes are TRBV7-6 and TRBJ2-1; 8 bases match TRBD1. Germline assignment: CDR1 SGHVS and CDR2 FNYEAQ. With V trimmed by 4 bases and J by 6 bases, 8 bases remained unmatched. The CDR3 is 15 amino acids. The CDR3 DNA reads as TGTGCCAGCAGCTCCTTCGGGGACAGGTCCAATGAGCAGTTCTTC. This codes for CASSSFGDRSNEQFF.

This chain uses TRBV11-3 with TRBJ1-2, with 7 bases matching TRBD1. This CDR3 contains 16 residues. Trimming removed 0 bases from V and 1 base from J; junction bases left unmatched: 5. Germline CDR1 reads SGHNT; CDR2 reads YENEEA. Written as DNA, the CDR3 is TGTGCCAGCAGCTTAGAGGGGACAGCGGATAACTATGGCTACACCTTC. Amino acid sequence: CASSLEGTADNYGYTF.

The rearrangement uses TRBV28 and TRBJ2-5; D is unresolved. Germline assignment: CDR1 MDHEN and CDR2 SYDVKM. The CDR3 has 14 residues. The V end lost 6 bases, the J end lost 0 bases, and 11 bases lay between the germline ends. CDR3 sequence (DNA): TGTGCCAGCAGAACAGACGGGTACCAAGAGACCCAGTACTTC. As protein: CASRTDGYQETQYF.

The CDR3 spells CASSPGGQLWNQPQHF. In DNA form, the CDR3 reads TGTGCCAGCAGCCCGGGAGGACAGCTTTGGAATCAGCCCCAGCATTTT. J is TRBJ1-5 and V is TRBV16, with D tentatively TRBD1 (6 bases). V dropped 4 bases and J dropped 4 bases, with 17 bases sitting between them. The CDR3 is made up of 16 amino acids. Germline CDR1 KGHSY, CDR2 FQNENV.

The chain carries TRBV4-1 and TRBJ2-7, with TRBD1 identical over 8 bases. CDR1 and CDR2 from the germline V gene are MGHRA and YSYEKL. This CDR3 is built from 16 residues. The V segment lost 3 bases and the J segment 4 bases; nucleotides outside the gene matches: 11. In DNA form, the CDR3 reads TGCGCCAGCAGCCAGAACCTACGACAGGGGACTTACGAGCAGTACTTC. This encodes CASSQNLRQGTYEQYF.

For this clone: This CDR3 is also generated by other DNA sequences in the sample. This rearrangement joins TRBV27 to TRBJ2-5, with 8 bases that match TRBD1. The CDR3 consists of 14 residues. J gave up 5 bases and V 5 bases, and 7 bases lay outside the gene matches. CDR1 MNHEY and CDR2 SMNVEV come from the germline V gene (reference sequence). The CDR3 DNA reads as TGTGCCAGCAGTATACGGACAGGGCAGGAGACCCAGTACTTC. Residues: CASSIRTGQETQYF.

The gene calls are TRBV7-8 and TRBJ2-3; 7 bases map to TRBD2. The V and J ends lost 6 bases and 0 bases, in that order; junction bases with no gene match: 9. The CDR3 runs 16 residues. The germline V gene has CDR1 SGHVS and CDR2 FQNEAQ. CDR3 protein: CASRPSGIPSTDTQYF. The CDR3 coding sequence is TGTGCCAGCAGACCGAGCGGGATTCCTAGCACAGATACGCAGTATTTT. The whole variable domain, remainder taken from reference TRBV7-8 and TRBJ2-3, is GAGVSQSPRYKVAKRGQDVALRCDPISGHVSLFWYQQALGQGPEFLTYFQNEAQLDKSGLPSDRFFAERPEGSVSTLKIQRTQQEDSAVYLCASRPSGIPSTDTQYFGPGTRLTVL.

In its sample, this clone was seen once. This chain links TRBV30 with TRBJ1-2; the D is unclear. CDR1 is GTSNPN, CDR2 SVGIG, per germline (reference sequence). Trimming left V 1 base short and J 2 bases short, with 11 bases between. CDR3 length equals 14 residues. This chain's CDR3 is CAWSGPTENYGYTF. The CDR3 nucleotides read TGTGCCTGGAGTGGCCCAACAGAAAACTATGGCTACACCTTC.

The chain joins TRBV7-2 to TRBJ2-7, with D possibly being TRBD1 (7 bases). Trimming pared 4 bases from V and 0 bases from J, leaving 22 bases between. Germline CDR1 and CDR2: SGHTA and FQGNSA. This CDR3 comprises 18 residues. CDR3: CASSSPSPRGASSYEQYF. Here the CDR3 DNA reads TGTGCCAGCAGCTCGCCTTCGCCCAGGGGGGCGAGCTCCTACGAGCAGTACTTC.

The chain joins TRBV5-4 to TRBJ1-2, with TRBD1 matching 7 bases. Germline CDR1 is SGHNT and CDR2 is YYREEE (reference sequence). With V trimmed by 4 bases and J by 5 bases, 17 bases remained unmatched. The CDR3 runs 17 residues. CDR3 amino acids: CASSPNPSTGLGYGYTF. The CDR3 DNA reads as TGTGCCAGCAGCCCCAATCCTTCGACAGGGTTAGGGTATGGCTACACCTTC.

CDR3 bases: TGTGCCAGCAGCTTAGATTCGAAGACCCAGTACTTC. It encodes CASSLDSKTQYF. This chain links TRBV11-2 with TRBJ2-5; D remains ambiguous. V lost 0 bases to trimming and J lost 6 bases, with 5 bases between them. CDR1 is SGHAT, CDR2 FQNNGV, per germline. The CDR3 is 12 amino acids.

The chain joins TRBV7-9 to TRBJ2-5; D call uncertain. Germline CDR1 SEHNR, CDR2 FQNEAQ (reference sequence). This CDR3 has 14 amino acids. Trimming shortened V by 1 base and J by 2 bases, and 8 bases separated the two germline ends. The CDR3 is CASSLDSRQETQYF. The CDR3 coding sequence is TGTGCCAGCAGCTTAGATAGCAGGCAAGAGACCCAGTACTTC.

This chain uses TRBV5-1 with TRBJ1-2, with 7 bases lining up with TRBD1. V was pared by 4 bases and J by 4 bases, with 7 bases of the junction left unmatched. The CDR3 is made up of 14 amino acids. Germline values: CDR1 SGHRS, CDR2 YFSETQ. The CDR3 nucleotides are TGCGCCAGCAGCGCCGAATGGGACAGCTATGGCTACACCTTC. This encodes CASSAEWDSYGYTF.

V usage is TRBV4-2 and J usage is TRBJ1-4, with 8 bases that match TRBD1. This CDR3 contains 15 residues. V lost 5 bases and J lost 3; bases outside the gene matches: 5. CDR1 and CDR2 (germline): LGHNA, YNFKEQ. CDR3 sequence: CASSGQGGANEKLFF. CDR3 nucleotides: TGTGCCAGCAGCGGACAGGGTGGGGCTAATGAAAAACTGTTTTTT.

This clone was observed a few times. V is TRBV29-1 and J is TRBJ1-1; perhaps TRBD1 as D (6 bases). Germline values: CDR1 SQVTM, CDR2 ANQGSEA. Trimming cost V 3 bases and J 3 bases, with 11 bases left between them. This CDR3 region has 13 residues. The CDR3 spells CSVEAGVDTEAFF. In nucleotides, the CDR3 is TGCAGCGTTGAGGCAGGGGTTGACACTGAAGCTTTCTTT.

Notes on this clone: The sample contains more than one DNA sequence encoding this CDR3. The V and J genes are TRBV29-1 and TRBJ1-1; 7 nucleotides match TRBD1. The length of the CDR3 is 12 residues. Losses at the gene ends were 4 bases for V and 5 bases for J; bases not matched to a gene: 4. Germline V gene sequence: CDR1 SQVTM, CDR2 ANQGSEA. The CDR3 spells CSVGQGGTEAFF. The CDR3 region has the DNA TGCAGCGTTGGACAGGGTGGGACTGAAGCTTTCTTT.

The genes are TRBV29-1 and TRBJ2-7; D remains unclear. CDR1 SQVTM and CDR2 ANQGSEA come from the germline V gene. The CDR3 is made up of 11 amino acids. V gave up 7 bases and J gave up 7 bases, with 14 bases separating them. The CDR3 nucleotides read TGCAGCGCCACGAATATGAGGGAGCAGTACTTC. Amino acid sequence: CSATNMREQYF.

V gene TRBV5-4 combines with J gene TRBJ1-5, with D hard to call. The ends were cut back, 4 bases at V and 7 bases at J, with 18 bases in the middle. CDR1 is SGHNT, CDR2 YYREEE, per germline (reference sequence). The CDR3 has 15 residues. CDR3 in DNA: TGTGCCAGCAGCATCGGACCGGGCCCCGGCCAGCCCCAGCATTTT. Amino acids: CASSIGPGPGQPQHF.

The gene calls are TRBV11-2 and TRBJ2-7; 8 bases are a match to TRBD1. Germline values: CDR1 SGHAT, CDR2 FQNNGV. The CDR3 runs to 15 residues. The J segment lost 7 bases and the V segment lost 3 bases, leaving 11 bases of the junction unmatched. CDR3 region: CASSFSYRGNGEQYF. The CDR3 DNA reads as TGTGCCAGCAGCTTTTCGTACAGGGGGAATGGAGAGCAGTACTTC. The full variable domain, its missing parts supplied by reference TRBV11-2 and TRBJ2-7, is EAGVAQSPRYKIIEKRQSVAFWCNPISGHATLYWYQQILGQGPKLLIQFQNNGVVDDSQLPKDRFSAERLKGVDSTLKIQPAKLEDSAVYLCASSFSYRGNGEQYFGPGTRLTVT.

The chain combines TRBV10-3 with TRBJ2-2, with D maybe TRBD2 (5 bases). The CDR3 contains 14 residues. Germline CDR1 ENHRY, CDR2 SYGVKD. Trimming cost V 7 bases and J 0 bases, with 9 bases left between them. The CDR3 region has the DNA TGTGCCATCAATCGGGGAACGAACACCGGGGAGCTGTTTTTT. The encoded protein is CAINRGTNTGELFF.

With regard to this clone: Other nucleotide sequences from this sample produce the same CDR3. J is TRBJ2-3 and V is TRBV27; D possibly matches TRBD1 or TRBD2 (5 bases each). The CDR3 runs 14 residues. Trimming took 6 bases from V and 0 from J, leaving 10 bases between them. Per germline, CDR1 MNHEY and CDR2 SMNVEV (reference sequence). The CDR3 protein is CASSLRGSTDTQYF. CDR3 sequence (DNA): TGTGCCAGCAGCCTGAGGGGTAGCACAGATACGCAGTATTTT.

The J gene is TRBJ2-7, the V gene TRBV9, with D maybe TRBD2 (6 bases). V was pared by 0 bases and J by 4 bases, with 14 bases between. This CDR3 is built from 15 residues. CDR1 and CDR2 (germline): SGDLS, YYNGEE. The CDR3 sequence: CASSVGGGFEYEQYF. The CDR3 DNA reads TGTGCCAGCAGCGTAGGTGGGGGGTTCGAGTACGAGCAGTACTTC.

The chain links TRBV27 to TRBJ2-7, with TRBD2 matching over 13 bases. The CDR3 extends over 15 amino acids. Germline values: CDR1 MNHEY, CDR2 SMNVEV (reference sequence). J lost 5 bases, V lost 6 bases, and 7 bases had no gene match. The CDR3 nucleotides read TGTGCCAGCAGCTGGACTAGCGGGGGTACGGACGAGCAGTACTTC. Encoded protein: CASSWTSGGTDEQYF.

This chain joins TRBV7-8 and TRBJ1-1; possibly TRBD1 for D (5 bases). Per germline, CDR1 SGHVS and CDR2 FQNEAQ. The CDR3 totals 16 residues. Trimming stripped 1 base from V and 4 bases from J, with 16 bases between. The CDR3 bases are TGTGCCAGCAGCTTAGGGGCGGGCATGGGGGTCACTGAAGCTTTCTTT. Translation: CASSLGAGMGVTEAFF.

V gene TRBV19 combines with J gene TRBJ2-5, with D possibly matching TRBD1 (5 bases). Per the germline V gene, CDR1 is LNHDA and CDR2 is SQIVND (reference sequence). CDR3 length: 11 residues. V was pared by 9 bases and J by 5 bases, with 10 bases between. The CDR3 loop reads CASTRGETQYF. The CDR3, as DNA: TGTGCCAGCACAAGGGGTGAGACCCAGTACTTC.

J is TRBJ1-1 and V is TRBV10-3, with D tentatively TRBD1 (6 bases). The V end lost 6 bases, the J end lost 3 bases, and 11 bases lay between the germline ends. From germline, CDR1 is ENHRY and CDR2 SYGVKD. This CDR3 has 13 residues. The CDR3 protein is CAIRPGVDTEAFF. The CDR3 DNA reads TGTGCCATCAGACCAGGGGTAGACACTGAAGCTTTCTTT.